Presented here are 11 T cell receptor beta chains from one specimen sequenced in a study of a mutant IDH1 vaccine in newly diagnosed glioma. Sample time point: week 35, safety follow-up. Vaccination comprised doses that each held 300 ug of mutant IDH1 20-mer peptide, plus topical imiquimod. Sequenced by immunoSEQ multiplex PCR; TCRdb stores in-frame clones only, minus some. The profile shows tens of thousands of clones, 84% of them singletons. These TCRs' antigens remain unknown. The sample was PBMCs, taken from a glioma patient whose treatment included an IDH1 peptide vaccine. These receptors came from a man in his thirties or forties with glioma.

This clone was recorded a few times. CDR3 in amino acids: CASREYVGGDTQYF. The CDR3 DNA follows: TGTGCCAGTAGAGAGTACGTCGGTGGGGATACGCAGTATTTT. The gene calls are TRBV19 and TRBJ2-3; unclear D gene. CDR1 LNHDA and CDR2 SQIVND come from the germline V gene (reference sequence). This CDR3 has 14 residues. Deletions cut 6 bases from V and 6 bases from J, with 16 bases between.

This chain joins TRBV5-1 and TRBJ1-2; 7 bases match TRBD1. Losses at the gene ends were 4 bases for V and 4 bases for J; bases not matched to a gene: 7. This CDR3 comprises 14 residues. Germline CDR1 reads SGHRS; CDR2 reads YFSETQ. Here the CDR3 DNA reads TGCGCCAGCAGCAGAACGACAGGGTTCTATGGCTACACCTTC. Protein: CASSRTTGFYGYTF.

J is TRBJ1-2 and V is TRBV20-1, with D unclear. Germline CDR1 and CDR2: DFQATT and SNEGSKA (reference sequence). The CDR3 runs 10 residues. Trimming pared 3 bases from V and 2 bases from J, leaving 1 base between. The CDR3 coding sequence is TGCAGTGCTAGCAACTATGGCTACACCTTC. As protein: CSASNYGYTF.

The chain joins TRBV5-1 to TRBJ1-4, with D uncertain. Per the germline V gene, CDR1 is SGHRS and CDR2 is YFSETQ. The CDR3 sequence is 13 residues long. Trimming left V 2 bases short and J 0 bases short, with 2 bases between. DNA for the CDR3: TGCGCCAGCAGCTTTGCAACTAATGAAAAACTGTTTTTT. It specifies CASSFATNEKLFF.

This chain joins TRBV5-8 and TRBJ2-7, with D hard to call. The CDR3 has 13 amino acids. Trimming took 1 base from V and 3 from J, leaving 8 bases between them. From germline, CDR1 is SGHTS and CDR2 YDEGEE. CDR3 DNA: TGTGCCAGCAGCTTGTTGGGATTCTACGAGCAGTACTTC. The encoded protein is CASSLLGFYEQYF.

The chain joins TRBV5-6 to TRBJ1-6; weak D call: TRBD1 (6 bases). V lost 1 base and J lost 5, with 16 bases in between. CDR1 is SGHDT, CDR2 YYEEEE, per germline. CDR3 length: 17 amino acids. CDR3 nucleotide sequence: TGTGCCAGCAGCTTGAAGTTTTGGGACAATGATAATTCACCCCTCCACTTT. The encoded protein is CASSLKFWDNDNSPLHF.

The chain links TRBV5-6 to TRBJ1-6; D is ambiguous. The V and J ends lost 4 bases and 8 bases respectively, with 10 bases between them. CDR1 SGHDT and CDR2 YYEEEE come from the germline V gene. This CDR3 spans 13 amino acids. The CDR3 spells CASSLNVDSPLHF. In DNA form, the CDR3 reads TGTGCCAGCAGCCTCAATGTGGATTCACCCCTCCACTTT.

The rearrangement uses TRBV9 and TRBJ2-5; TRBD1 is a possible D gene (6 bases). Germline-derived CDR1 and CDR2 are SGDLS and YYNGEE. The V gene lost 2 bases and the J gene lost 2 bases, with 13 bases spanning the gap. The CDR3 length is 15 residues. The CDR3: CASSVGTQVQETQYF. The CDR3, as DNA: TGTGCCAGCAGCGTTGGGACACAAGTACAAGAGACCCAGTACTTC.

In its sample, this clone was seen a few times. The chain carries TRBV20-1 and TRBJ1-5, with unresolved D. The CDR3 consists of 11 residues. V lost 6 bases and J lost 6, with 9 bases in between. In germline, CDR1 is DFQATT, CDR2 SNEGSKA (reference sequence). CDR3 sequence reads: CSASDGQPQHF. The CDR3 nucleotides read TGCAGTGCGTCGGATGGTCAGCCCCAGCATTTT.

V gene TRBV9 combines with J gene TRBJ1-3; D is possibly TRBD1 (5 bases). Deletions cut 5 bases from V and 3 bases from J, with 12 bases between. The germline V gene encodes CDR1 SGDLS and CDR2 YYNGEE. The CDR3 is 14 residues long. The DNA for the CDR3 is TGTGCCAGCAGACCTCAGGGATATGGAAACACCATATATTTT. Protein product: CASRPQGYGNTIYF.

The V and J genes are TRBV7-6 and TRBJ2-2; TRBD1 aligns across 9 bases. The CDR3 is 19 amino acids. Germline CDR1 and CDR2: SGHVS and FNYEAQ. V shed 3 bases, J shed 6 bases, and the junction held 17 bases outside the gene matches. DNA for the CDR3: TGTGCCAGCAGCTTCACCTACAGGGGGCGCACCCAGAATGCCGGGGAGCTGTTTTTT. Protein product: CASSFTYRGRTQNAGELFF.